This note documents a single T cell receptor (beta chain) sequence. The data were taken from a study of T-cell reconstitution after alpha-beta-depleted transplantation in children. Unique molecular identifiers were built into the TCRbeta library. TCRdb processed the PCR reads anew with MiXCR; each CDR3 protein has one entry. The repertoire includes about 340,000 distinct CDR3 sequences, about 14% of them detected once, and 3.5% to 4.5% sits in the top ten. The junction had 8 bases not matched to a gene; V was cut back by 6 bases and J by 4 bases. Germline V gene data show CDR1 as DFQATT and CDR2 as SNEGSKA (reference sequence). This CDR3 contains 13 residues.

This chain connects TRBV20-1 to TRBJ2-7; 8 bases are a match to TRBD1. The TCR sequence derives from a human donor who donated a stem cell graft to a child with Fanconi anemia. The sequences come from PBMCs, collected from the stem cell graft. CDR3 DNA: TGCAGTGCCGCAGGGACAGGTGATTACGAGCAGTACTTC. Translation: CSAAGTGDYEQYF.